The sequence of this T cell receptor (beta chain) was determined in a study of naive and memory T cell subsets. This clonotype came up a few times. Its matching antigen is unknown. Amplification of ligated cDNA took four PCR rounds with SP2 and nested alpha and beta constant primers. Alpha and beta constant region primers primed reverse transcription for blood and skin samples. TCRdb independently ran MiXCR on the 5' RACE reads; one entry per CDR3 protein. The sample shows roughly 62,000 distinct CDR3 sequences, 8% to 9% of them seen only once. TCR cDNA received a 3' ligated oligonucleotide that carried a UMI. Trimming cost V 0 bases and J 7 bases; bases outside gene matches: 2. Germline lookup yields CDR1 MNHEY and CDR2 SVGAGI. CDR3 length: 15 amino acids. Study outcomes and limitations: TCR transcript changes with activation or differentiation may affect this RNA method.

The receptor was isolated from a female donor in good health. The chain recombines TRBV6-5 with TRBJ1-4, with 10 bases fitting TRBD1. The CDR3 protein is CASSYSTGGGEKLFF. The CDR3 region has the DNA TGTGCCAGCAGTTACTCGACAGGGGGCGGTGAAAAACTGTTTTTT.